Below are 10 T cell receptor beta chains sequenced from a single sample in a study of blood T cells in healthy people across ages (dated by TCRdb to the mid-2010s). The method behind the library was 5' RACE. Sequencing instrument: Illumina HiSeq 2500. A second PCR of roughly 7 to 11 cycles was performed with a sample-barcoded 5' primer and a J-beta primer mix. TCRdb took the public reads, trimmed them with fastp at Q25, ran MiXCR for clone calling and kept in-frame beta chains. Identical CDR3 protein sequences are pooled into one entry, listed with their most common genes and DNA. The sample data list 1.2 million to 1.5 million distinct CDR3 sequences, and approximately 59% of these were observed just once. The biggest ten clones account for approximately 7% of the sample. Input material: blood. These receptors all stem from a man between 18 and 35 years old in good health.

This rearrangement joins TRBV27 to TRBJ1-6; D may be TRBD1 (5 bases). V was cut by 4 bases and J by 3 bases, with 16 bases left in between. CDR1 and CDR2 from the germline V gene are MNHEY and SMNVEV (reference sequence). This CDR3 contains 17 residues. CDR3 protein: CASSSRQPGVYNSPLHF. CDR3 nucleotides: TGTGCCAGCAGTTCTCGACAGCCGGGGGTCTATAATTCACCCCTCCACTTT.

This rearrangement joins TRBV14 to TRBJ2-4, with D perhaps matching TRBD2 (5 bases). V lost 5 bases to trimming and J lost 14 bases, with 19 bases between them. Germline V lookup: CDR1 SGHDN, CDR2 FVKESK. The CDR3 covers 13 residues. The CDR3 bases are TGTGCCAGCAGCTTCAGAGAGGGCCTAATAAAGTACTTC. The encoded protein is CASSFREGLIKYF.

This clonotype is a singleton in its sample. The chain is built from TRBV4-1 and TRBJ1-4, with 7 bases fitting TRBD1. V dropped 0 bases and J dropped 1; count of bases not matched to a gene: 2. The CDR3 is made up of 16 amino acids. Germline V gene data show CDR1 as MGHRA and CDR2 as YSYEKL. The CDR3 bases are TGCGCCAGCAGCCAAGATAGACAGGGAACTAATGAAAAACTGTTTTTT. This codes for CASSQDRQGTNEKLFF.

This clonotype turned up a few times. V is TRBV4-1 and J is TRBJ2-1; TRBD2 matches 9 bases. V shed 1 base and J 8 bases; nucleotides not matched to a gene: 9. The CDR3 covers 16 residues. Per the germline V gene, CDR1 is MGHRA and CDR2 is YSYEKL. In DNA form, the CDR3 reads TGCGCCAGCAGCCAAGTAATTATGCGGGGGGGCGATGAGCAGTTCTTC. Its protein is CASSQVIMRGGDEQFF.

This clonotype was observed a handful of times. The chain carries TRBV18 and TRBJ2-4; D unclear. Near its end, the DNA agrees better with TRBJ2-7, so the J call may be wrong. Germline values: CDR1 KGHSH, CDR2 LQKENI. The CDR3 length is 13 residues. Here the CDR3 reads CASSPPTYYEQYF. CDR3 nucleotide sequence: TGTGCCAGCTCACCACCTACATACTACGAGCAGTACTTC.

As regards this clonotype: The junction shows a germline mismatch at one end, possibly a read error. DNA for the CDR3: TGTGCCAGCAGTGACTCGATGGTCGGAGACGAGCAGTACTTC. Its translation is CASSDSMVGDEQYF. The chain links TRBV6-2 or TRBV6-3 to TRBJ2-5; D is ambiguous. The end of the DNA is better explained by TRBJ2-7, so the J call may be wrong. CDR1 MNHEY and CDR2 SVGEGT come from the germline V gene. The CDR3 is made up of 14 amino acids.

This chain joins TRBV5-1 and TRBJ1-2; D is uncertain. Looked up from germline, CDR1 is SGHRS and CDR2 is YFSETQ. Between the trimmed V and J ends, which lost 0 bases and 5 bases, there was a span of 17 bases. The length of the CDR3 is 16 residues. The CDR3 coding sequence is TGCGCCAGCAGCTTGGGGGGAACCCAGTGGGAGTATGGCTACACCTTC. As protein: CASSLGGTQWEYGYTF.

The gene calls are TRBV2 and TRBJ2-5, with D unresolved. CDR1 and CDR2 (germline): SNHLY, FYNNEI. Trimming removed 2 bases from V and 3 bases from J, with 10 bases in between. This CDR3 is built from 14 residues. CDR3 sequence (DNA): TGTGCCAGCAGTGAACCCCTACCCGAAGAGACCCAGTACTTC. Amino acids: CASSEPLPEETQYF.

V gene TRBV4-3 combines with J gene TRBJ2-7, with D hard to call. The J call may be mistaken, given a closer DNA end match to TRBJ2-5. The V gene's germline CDR1 is LGHNA and CDR2 YSLEER. The CDR3 covers 15 residues. CDR3 amino acids: CASSQDSWFTKTQYF. The DNA of the CDR3 is TGCGCCAGCAGCCAAGATTCCTGGTTTACCAAGACCCAGTACTTC.

Of note for this clonotype: This may be a read error: a much more frequent sequence differs by one nucleotide. The V and J genes are TRBV3-1 and TRBJ1-4; TRBD1 agrees at 7 bases. From germline, CDR1 is LGHDT and CDR2 YNNKEL (reference sequence). The CDR3 loop spans 15 amino acids. The CDR3 region has the DNA TGTGTCAGCAGCCAATCCGGGACAGTAAATGAAAAACTGTTTTTT. This gives the protein CVSSQSGTVNEKLFF.